Each of the 21 T cell receptor beta chains below was sequenced from the same sample in a study of CD8 T cells in Susac syndrome. With random hexamers, roughly 0.45 to 1 ug RNA was reverse transcribed. TCRdb reprocessed the immunoSEQ multiplex PCR reads with MiXCR, giving one entry per CDR3 protein. The data contain around 85,000 distinct CDR3 sequences, just under 95% of them singletons. Material for sequencing was CD8+ T cells from PBMCs. The receptors come from a human donor with Susac syndrome.

The rearrangement uses TRBV6-1 and TRBJ2-1; a possible D gene is TRBD2 (6 bases). The CDR3 runs to 14 residues. Germline values: CDR1 MNHNS, CDR2 SASEGT. Trimming removed 8 bases at V and 6 bases at J, with 17 bases between. The CDR3: CASLGMGTANEQFF. CDR3 nucleotide sequence: TGTGCCAGCCTCGGAATGGGGACTGCCAATGAGCAGTTCTTC.

This chain uses TRBV30 with TRBJ2-2; unclear D gene. Germline V gene sequence: CDR1 GTSNPN, CDR2 SVGIG (reference sequence). The CDR3 length is 11 residues. V was clipped by 3 bases and J by 8 bases, with 7 bases between them. The CDR3 here is CAWSPAGELFF. The CDR3 DNA is TGTGCCTGGAGCCCCGCGGGGGAGCTGTTTTTT.

The chain recombines TRBV16 with TRBJ2-1; 7 positions match TRBD1. Germline V lookup: CDR1 KGHSY, CDR2 FQNENV. The CDR3 extends over 13 amino acids. Trimming removed 2 bases from V and 5 bases from J; junction bases left unmatched: 0. DNA for the CDR3: TGTGCCAGCAGCCAAGGGACAGACAATGAGCAGTTCTTC. Translating it yields CASSQGTDNEQFF.

The V and J genes are TRBV29-1 and TRBJ2-3; TRBD1 or TRBD2 may be the D gene (5 bases each). The CDR3 extends over 11 amino acids. The germline V and J ends were trimmed by 8 bases and 3 bases, with 9 bases remaining between them. Germline values: CDR1 SQVTM, CDR2 ANQGSEA. CDR3 in amino acids: CSLGTTDTQYF. CDR3 nucleotides: TGCAGCCTTGGGACGACAGATACGCAGTATTTT.

This rearrangement joins TRBV27 to TRBJ1-1; maybe TRBD1 (5 bases). The CDR3 length is 14 residues. V lost 6 bases, J lost 5 bases, and 16 bases lay in between. Germline V gene data show CDR1 as MNHEY and CDR2 as SMNVEV (reference sequence). The CDR3 DNA is TGTGCCAGCAGACTTGGAGGGGTTGGTACTGAAGCTTTCTTT. It encodes CASRLGGVGTEAFF.

The V gene is TRBV11-1, the J gene TRBJ2-1, with a tentative D call TRBD2 (5 bases). The CDR3 is 17 amino acids. Trimming removed 5 bases from V and 3 bases from J, with 20 bases in between. Germline CDR1 is SGHAT and CDR2 is FQDESV (reference sequence). CDR3 sequence reads: CASSHSTGPRGYNEQFF. The CDR3 nucleotides read TGTGCCAGCAGCCATTCGACCGGACCCCGGGGCTACAATGAGCAGTTCTTC.

The chain links TRBV7-9 to TRBJ2-7; D possibly uses TRBD1 or TRBD2 (5 bases each). The CDR3 loop spans 14 amino acids. Germline V gene sequence: CDR1 SEHNR, CDR2 FQNEAQ (reference sequence). Trimming took 5 bases from V and 7 from J, leaving 18 bases between them. The CDR3 nucleotides read TGTGCCAGCAGCCCCCGGGACGGGGAGTGGGAGCAGTACTTC. Translating gives CASSPRDGEWEQYF.

The CDR3 loop reads CASSLNLVPRAGELFF. In DNA, the CDR3 is TGTGCCAGCAGTTTAAATTTGGTTCCGAGAGCCGGGGAGCTGTTTTTT. The genes are TRBV27 and TRBJ2-2; D gene unclear. Germline loops: CDR1 MNHEY, CDR2 SMNVEV (reference sequence). The CDR3 is made up of 16 amino acids. V lost 2 bases, J lost 6 bases, and 16 bases lay in between.

The V call is TRBV29-1, the J call TRBJ1-4; 9 positions agree with TRBD1. Looked up from germline, CDR1 is SQVTM and CDR2 is ANQGSEA. CDR3 length: 13 residues. V was clipped by 5 bases and J by 5 bases; unmatched bases: 3. The CDR3 region has the DNA TGCAGCGTTCCCGGGACAGGGAATGAAAAACTGTTTTTT. Residues: CSVPGTGNEKLFF. Supplemented by reference TRBV29-1 and TRBJ1-4, the full variable domain reads SAVISQKPSRDICQRGTSLTIQCQVDSQVTMMFWYRQQPGQSLTLIATANQGSEATYESGFVIDKFPISRPNLTFSTLTVSNMSPEDSSIYLCSVPGTGNEKLFFGSGTQLSVL.

The chain couples TRBV30 to TRBJ1-2; no definite D call. Germline V gene lookup returns CDR1 GTSNPN and CDR2 SVGIG (reference sequence). The CDR3 contains 10 residues. With 3 bases removed from V and 9 bases from J, the gap between germline ends came to 8 bases. CDR3 amino acids: CAWRSSSYTF. CDR3 nucleotides: TGTGCCTGGAGGAGTTCTAGCTACACCTTC.

The V and J genes are TRBV13 and TRBJ2-1; TRBD2 aligns across 10 bases. This CDR3 is 19 amino acids long. Germline assignment: CDR1 PRHDT and CDR2 FYEKMQ (reference sequence). After removal of 5 bases from V and 12 bases from J, the junction contained 25 bases not matched to a gene. The DNA for the CDR3 is TGTGCCAGCAGCCCGGCGGTCCTTAGCCATCCAGCGGGAGGGCGGGTGCAGTTCTTC. Translating gives CASSPAVLSHPAGGRVQFF.

This chain connects TRBV27 to TRBJ2-5; D possibly corresponds to TRBD1 (5 bases). The CDR3 length is 15 residues. Trimming took 5 bases from V and 1 from J, leaving 14 bases between them. In germline, CDR1 is MNHEY, CDR2 SMNVEV (reference sequence). The DNA of the CDR3 is TGTGCCAGCAGTGTGATTCCAGGGCGCCAAGAGACCCAGTACTTC. It encodes CASSVIPGRQETQYF.

The gene calls are TRBV7-9 and TRBJ2-7; D not resolved. CDR1 and CDR2 (germline): SEHNR, FQNEAQ (reference sequence). CDR3 size: 14 residues. V dropped 4 bases and J dropped 7 bases, with 17 bases sitting between them. In DNA, the CDR3 is TGTGCCAGCAGCTCCCCGGACGATGCTCGTGAGCAGTACTTC. Translation: CASSSPDDAREQYF.

This chain links TRBV20-1 with TRBJ2-1, with 9 bases fitting TRBD2. In germline, CDR1 is DFQATT, CDR2 SNEGSKA (reference sequence). With 0 bases clipped from V and 7 bases from J, the junction kept 4 bases outside the gene matches. The CDR3 is 14 amino acids. The CDR3 nucleotides are TGCAGTGCTAGAGATGGAAGCGGGGGGAATGAGCAGTTCTTC. This gives the protein CSARDGSGGNEQFF.

The table lists this clonotype with a count of one. V usage is TRBV15 and J usage is TRBJ2-5; 16 bases match TRBD2. The germline gives CDR1 LNHNV, CDR2 YYDKDF (reference sequence). The CDR3 contains 16 residues. After removal of 6 bases from V and 3 bases from J, the junction contained 4 bases not matched to a gene. The CDR3 here is CATSPGTSGREETQYF. In DNA form, the CDR3 reads TGTGCCACCAGTCCTGGGACTAGCGGGAGGGAAGAGACCCAGTACTTC.

The rearrangement links TRBV15 to TRBJ1-5; D may be TRBD1 (6 bases). Trimming stripped 0 bases from V and 6 bases from J, with 9 bases between. Germline-derived CDR1 and CDR2 are LNHNV and YYDKDF (reference sequence). The CDR3 spans 14 residues. The chain's CDR3 is CATSRDWGAQPQHF. For the CDR3, the DNA is TGTGCCACCAGCAGAGACTGGGGGGCTCAGCCCCAGCATTTT. The whole variable domain, remainder taken from reference TRBV15 and TRBJ1-5, is DAMVIQNPRYQVTQFGKPVTLSCSQTLNHNVMYWYQQKSSQAPKLLFHYYDKDFNNEADTPDNFQSRRPNTSFCFLDIRSPGLGDTAMYLCATSRDWGAQPQHFGDGTRLSIL.

This clonotype was counted a single time. V gene TRBV2 combines with J gene TRBJ2-3, with 9 nucleotides matching TRBD2. V shed 3 bases and J 0 bases; nucleotides not matched to a gene: 7. This CDR3 comprises 17 residues. Germline V gives CDR1 SNHLY, CDR2 FYNNEI. The CDR3 sequence is CASSEFGGRASTDTQYF. The CDR3 DNA follows: TGTGCCAGCAGTGAGTTCGGCGGGAGGGCCAGCACAGATACGCAGTATTTT.

The V and J genes are TRBV6-2 or TRBV6-3 and TRBJ2-1, with D maybe TRBD2 (6 bases). V lost 4 bases and J lost 8, with 24 bases in between. Germline CDR1 reads MNHEY; CDR2 reads SVGEGT. The CDR3 sequence is 17 residues long. The CDR3 DNA is TGTGCCAGCAGTTCACAGGCGACTAGTTTAAGGGTGTATGAGCAGTTCTTC. Its protein product is CASSSQATSLRVYEQFF.

The chain uses TRBV12-3 or TRBV12-4 and TRBJ2-7; 7 positions agree with TRBD1. V trimming: 3 bases; J trimming: 3 bases; junction bases outside the gene matches: 8. There are 15 residues in the CDR3. The CDR3 DNA is TGTGCCAGCAGTTTCACAACGGGACAGTACTACGAGCAGTACTTC. It yields the protein CASSFTTGQYYEQYF.

The V gene is TRBV9, the J gene TRBJ2-1, with D perhaps TRBD2 (5 bases). The germline CDR1 and CDR2 sequences are SGDLS and YYNGEE. There are 13 residues in the CDR3. Trimming removed 0 bases at V and 5 bases at J, with 6 bases between. In DNA form, the CDR3 reads TGTGCCAGCAGCGTAGGAGGGCACAATGAGCAGTTCTTC. As protein: CASSVGGHNEQFF.

This chain connects TRBV12-3 or TRBV12-4 to TRBJ2-5; the D gene is possibly TRBD2 (7 bases). The ends were cut back, 0 bases at V and 3 bases at J, with 17 bases in the middle. CDR3 length: 17 amino acids. The CDR3 is CASSLAGAGEGEETQYF. CDR3 in DNA: TGTGCCAGCAGTTTAGCGGGTGCGGGAGAGGGGGAAGAGACCCAGTACTTC.